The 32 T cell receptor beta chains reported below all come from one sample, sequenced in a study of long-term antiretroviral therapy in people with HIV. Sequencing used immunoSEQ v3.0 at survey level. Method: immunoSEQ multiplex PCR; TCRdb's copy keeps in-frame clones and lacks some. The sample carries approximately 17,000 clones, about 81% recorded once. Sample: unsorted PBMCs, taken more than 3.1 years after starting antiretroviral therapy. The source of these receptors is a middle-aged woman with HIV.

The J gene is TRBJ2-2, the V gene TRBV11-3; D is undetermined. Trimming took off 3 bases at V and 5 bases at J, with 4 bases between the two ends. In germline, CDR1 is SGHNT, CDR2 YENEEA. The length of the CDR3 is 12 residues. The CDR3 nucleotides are TGTGCCAGCAGCTTTCTGACCGGGGAGCTGTTTTTT. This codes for CASSFLTGELFF.

The CDR3 nucleotides are TGTGCCAGCAGCTTACCGAGGCAGGGGAGAATGAACACTGAAGCTTTCTTT. This translates into CASSLPRQGRMNTEAFF. The J gene is TRBJ1-1, the V gene TRBV7-9; TRBD1 might be the D (6 bases). The CDR3 loop spans 17 amino acids. Germline V gene data show CDR1 as SEHNR and CDR2 as FQNEAQ (reference sequence). The V end was cut by 2 bases, the J end by 0 bases, with 16 bases between.

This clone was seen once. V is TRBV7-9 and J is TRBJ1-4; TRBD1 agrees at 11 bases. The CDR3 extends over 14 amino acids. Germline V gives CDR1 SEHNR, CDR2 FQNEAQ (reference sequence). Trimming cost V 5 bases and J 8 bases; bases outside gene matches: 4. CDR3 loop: CASSMGQGEEKLFF. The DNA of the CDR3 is TGTGCCAGCAGCATGGGACAGGGGGAAGAAAAACTGTTTTTT. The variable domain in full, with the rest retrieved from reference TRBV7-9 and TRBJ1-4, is DTGVSQNPRHKITKRGQNVTFRCDPISEHNRLYWYRQTLGQGPEFLTYFQNEAQLEKSRLLSDRFSAERPKGSFSTLEIQRTEQGDSAMYLCASSMGQGEEKLFFGSGTQLSVL.

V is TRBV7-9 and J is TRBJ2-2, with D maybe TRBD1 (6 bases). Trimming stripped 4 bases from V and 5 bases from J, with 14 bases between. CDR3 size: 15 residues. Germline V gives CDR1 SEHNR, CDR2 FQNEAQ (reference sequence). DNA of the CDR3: TGTGCCAGCAGCTACGCCGGGACAAAAACCGGGGAGCTGTTTTTT. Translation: CASSYAGTKTGELFF. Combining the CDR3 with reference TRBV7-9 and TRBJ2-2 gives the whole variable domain DTGVSQNPRHKITKRGQNVTFRCDPISEHNRLYWYRQTLGQGPEFLTYFQNEAQLEKSRLLSDRFSAERPKGSFSTLEIQRTEQGDSAMYLCASSYAGTKTGELFFGEGSRLTVL.

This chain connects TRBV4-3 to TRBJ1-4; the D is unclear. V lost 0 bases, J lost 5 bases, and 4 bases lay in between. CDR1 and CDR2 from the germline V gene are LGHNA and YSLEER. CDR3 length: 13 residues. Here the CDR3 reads CASSQDSNEKLFF. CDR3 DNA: TGCGCCAGCAGCCAAGATAGCAATGAAAAACTGTTTTTT.

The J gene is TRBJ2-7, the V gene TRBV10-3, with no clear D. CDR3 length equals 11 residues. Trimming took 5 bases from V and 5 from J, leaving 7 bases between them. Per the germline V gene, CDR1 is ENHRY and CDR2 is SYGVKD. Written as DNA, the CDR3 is TGTGCCATCAGTACCAGAGACGAGCAGTACTTC. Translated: CAISTRDEQYF.

The CDR3 nucleotides are TGCGCCAGCAACATGGACAGGGAGGTTACTGAAGCTTTCTTT. The encoded protein is CASNMDREVTEAFF. The rearrangement joins TRBV5-1 to TRBJ1-1; 8 positions agree with TRBD1. Germline CDR1 reads SGHRS; CDR2 reads YFSETQ. This CDR3 has 14 amino acids. J was trimmed by 5 bases and V by 6 bases; bases with no gene match: 9.

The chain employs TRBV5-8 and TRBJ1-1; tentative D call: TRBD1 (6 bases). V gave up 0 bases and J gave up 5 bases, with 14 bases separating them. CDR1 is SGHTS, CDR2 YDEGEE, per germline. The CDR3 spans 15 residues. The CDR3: CASSLVGQGRTEAFF. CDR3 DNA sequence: TGTGCCAGCAGCTTGGTGGGGCAGGGGCGGACTGAAGCTTTCTTT.

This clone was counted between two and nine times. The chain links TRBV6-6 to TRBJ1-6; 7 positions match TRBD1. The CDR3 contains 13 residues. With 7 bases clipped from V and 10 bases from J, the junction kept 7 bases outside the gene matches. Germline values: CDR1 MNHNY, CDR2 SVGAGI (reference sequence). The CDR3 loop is CASTPQGQSPLHF. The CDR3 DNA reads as TGTGCCAGCACCCCACAGGGACAGTCACCCCTCCACTTT.

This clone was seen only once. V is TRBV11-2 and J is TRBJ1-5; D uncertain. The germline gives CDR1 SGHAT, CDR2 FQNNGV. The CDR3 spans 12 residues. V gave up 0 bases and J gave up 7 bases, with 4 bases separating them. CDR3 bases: TGTGCCAGCAGCTTAGAAGACCAGCCCCAGCATTTT. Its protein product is CASSLEDQPQHF.

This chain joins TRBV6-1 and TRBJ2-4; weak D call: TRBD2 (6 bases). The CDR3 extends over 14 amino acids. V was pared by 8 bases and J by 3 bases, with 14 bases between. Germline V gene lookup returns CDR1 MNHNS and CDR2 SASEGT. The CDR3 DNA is TGTGCCAGCGCAGGGTGGGGGGTCAAAAACATTCAGTACTTC. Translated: CASAGWGVKNIQYF.

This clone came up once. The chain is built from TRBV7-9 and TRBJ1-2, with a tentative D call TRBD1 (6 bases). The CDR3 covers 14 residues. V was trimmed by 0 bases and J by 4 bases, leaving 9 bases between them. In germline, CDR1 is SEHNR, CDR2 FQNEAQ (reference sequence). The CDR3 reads CASSLAQGSYGYTF. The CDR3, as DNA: TGTGCCAGCAGCTTAGCGCAGGGGAGCTATGGCTACACCTTC. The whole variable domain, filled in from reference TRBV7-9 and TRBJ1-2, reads DTGVSQNPRHKITKRGQNVTFRCDPISEHNRLYWYRQTLGQGPEFLTYFQNEAQLEKSRLLSDRFSAERPKGSFSTLEIQRTEQGDSAMYLCASSLAQGSYGYTFGSGTRLTVV.

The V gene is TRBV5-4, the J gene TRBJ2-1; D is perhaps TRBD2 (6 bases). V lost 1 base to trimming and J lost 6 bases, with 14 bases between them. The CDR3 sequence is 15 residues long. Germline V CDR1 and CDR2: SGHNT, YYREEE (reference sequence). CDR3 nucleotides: TGTGCCAGCAGCTTGTGGGACGGGGGACGCAATGAGCAGTTCTTC. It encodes CASSLWDGGRNEQFF.

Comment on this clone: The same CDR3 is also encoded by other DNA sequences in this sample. The chain's CDR3 is CASSLAGPQNTEAFF. CDR3 nucleotide sequence: TGCGCCAGCAGCTTGGCCGGTCCTCAGAACACTGAAGCTTTCTTT. The chain combines TRBV5-1 with TRBJ1-1; D not certain. Trimming took 0 bases from V and 1 from J, leaving 10 bases between them. The CDR3 contains 15 residues. Germline CDR1 SGHRS, CDR2 YFSETQ.

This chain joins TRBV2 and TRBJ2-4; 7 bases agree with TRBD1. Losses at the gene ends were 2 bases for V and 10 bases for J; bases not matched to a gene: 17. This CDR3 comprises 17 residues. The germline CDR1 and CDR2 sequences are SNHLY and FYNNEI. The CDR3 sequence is CASSEMRGRVGSRIQYF. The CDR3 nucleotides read TGTGCCAGCAGTGAAATGAGGGGGCGAGTAGGATCGCGTATTCAGTACTTC.

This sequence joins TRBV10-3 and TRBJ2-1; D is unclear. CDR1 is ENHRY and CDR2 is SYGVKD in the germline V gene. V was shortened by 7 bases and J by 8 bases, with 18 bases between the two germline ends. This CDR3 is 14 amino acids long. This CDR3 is CAINQAPSSDEQFF. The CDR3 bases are TGTGCCATCAATCAGGCCCCCAGTAGTGATGAGCAGTTCTTC.

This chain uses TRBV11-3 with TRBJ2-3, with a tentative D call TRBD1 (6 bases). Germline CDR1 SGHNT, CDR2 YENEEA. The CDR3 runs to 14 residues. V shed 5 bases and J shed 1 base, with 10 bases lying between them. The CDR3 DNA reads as TGTGCCAGCAGCCCCAACAGGGGCACAGATACGCAGTATTTT. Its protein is CASSPNRGTDTQYF.

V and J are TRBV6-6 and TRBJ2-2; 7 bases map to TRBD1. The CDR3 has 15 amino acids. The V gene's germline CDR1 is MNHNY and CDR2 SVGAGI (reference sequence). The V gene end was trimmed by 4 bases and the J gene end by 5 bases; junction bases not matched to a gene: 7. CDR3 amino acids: CASSSDRQGTGELFF. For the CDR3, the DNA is TGTGCCAGCAGTTCGGATCGACAGGGTACCGGGGAGCTGTTTTTT.

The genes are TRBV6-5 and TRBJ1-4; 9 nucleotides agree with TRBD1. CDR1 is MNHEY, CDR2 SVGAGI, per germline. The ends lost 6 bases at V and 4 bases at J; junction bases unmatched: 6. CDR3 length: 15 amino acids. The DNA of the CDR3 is TGTGCCAGCAGGCTAGGACAGGGGAATAATGAAAAACTGTTTTTT. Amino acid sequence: CASRLGQGNNEKLFF.

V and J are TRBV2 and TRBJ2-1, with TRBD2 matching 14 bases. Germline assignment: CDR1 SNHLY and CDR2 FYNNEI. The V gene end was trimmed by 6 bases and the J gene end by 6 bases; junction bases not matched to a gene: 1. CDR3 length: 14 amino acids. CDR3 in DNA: TGTGCCAGCAGGACTAGCGGGGGGGCCAATGAGCAGTTCTTC. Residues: CASRTSGGANEQFF. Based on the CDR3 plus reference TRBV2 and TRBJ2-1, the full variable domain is EPEVTQTPSHQVTQMGQEVILRCVPISNHLYFYWYRQILGQKVEFLVSFYNNEISEKSEIFDDQFSVERPDGSNFTLKIRSTKLEDSAMYFCASRTSGGANEQFFGPGTRLTVL.

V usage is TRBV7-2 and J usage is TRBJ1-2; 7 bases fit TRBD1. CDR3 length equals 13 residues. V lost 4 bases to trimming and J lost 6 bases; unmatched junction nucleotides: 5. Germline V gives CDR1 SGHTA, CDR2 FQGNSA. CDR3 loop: CASSSRDRDGYTF. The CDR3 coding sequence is TGTGCCAGCAGCTCCCGGGACAGAGATGGCTACACCTTC. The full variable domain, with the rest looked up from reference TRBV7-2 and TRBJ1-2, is GAGVSQSPSNKVTEKGKDVELRCDPISGHTALYWYRQSLGQGLEFLIYFQGNSAPDKSGLPSDRFSAERTGGSVSTLTIQRTQQEDSAVYLCASSSRDRDGYTFGSGTRLTVV.

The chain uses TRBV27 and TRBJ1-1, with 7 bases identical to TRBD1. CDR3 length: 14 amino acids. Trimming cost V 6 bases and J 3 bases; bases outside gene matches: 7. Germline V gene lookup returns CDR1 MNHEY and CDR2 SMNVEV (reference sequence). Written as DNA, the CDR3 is TGTGCCAGCAGGCGACAGGGACTTTACACTGAAGCTTTCTTT. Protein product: CASRRQGLYTEAFF.

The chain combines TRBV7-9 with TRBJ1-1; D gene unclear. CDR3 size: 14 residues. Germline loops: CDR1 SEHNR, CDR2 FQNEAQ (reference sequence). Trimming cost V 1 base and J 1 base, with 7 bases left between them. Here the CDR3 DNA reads TGTGCCAGCAGCTTAGTCTCGGCGAACACTGAAGCTTTCTTT. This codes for CASSLVSANTEAFF. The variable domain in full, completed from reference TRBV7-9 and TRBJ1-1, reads DTGVSQNPRHKITKRGQNVTFRCDPISEHNRLYWYRQTLGQGPEFLTYFQNEAQLEKSRLLSDRFSAERPKGSFSTLEIQRTEQGDSAMYLCASSLVSANTEAFFGQGTRLTVV.

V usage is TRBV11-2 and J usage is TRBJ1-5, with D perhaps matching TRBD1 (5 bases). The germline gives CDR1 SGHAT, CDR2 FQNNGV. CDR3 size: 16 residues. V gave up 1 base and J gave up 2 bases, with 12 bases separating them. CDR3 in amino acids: CASSLGGEFGNQPQHF. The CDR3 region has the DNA TGTGCCAGCAGCTTAGGGGGGGAATTTGGCAATCAGCCCCAGCATTTT.

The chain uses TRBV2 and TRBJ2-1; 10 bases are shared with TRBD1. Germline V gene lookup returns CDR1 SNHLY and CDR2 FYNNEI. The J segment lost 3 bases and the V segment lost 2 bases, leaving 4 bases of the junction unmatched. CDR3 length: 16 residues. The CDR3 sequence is CASSERQGAFYNEQFF. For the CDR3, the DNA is TGTGCCAGCAGTGAACGACAGGGGGCATTCTACAATGAGCAGTTCTTC.

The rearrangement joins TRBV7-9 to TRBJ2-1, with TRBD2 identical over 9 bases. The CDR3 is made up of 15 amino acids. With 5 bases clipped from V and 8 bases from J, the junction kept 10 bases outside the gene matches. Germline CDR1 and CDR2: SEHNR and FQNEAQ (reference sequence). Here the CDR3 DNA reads TGTGCCAGCAGCAACCAGCGGGGGGCCAGGGATGAGCAGTTCTTC. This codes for CASSNQRGARDEQFF.

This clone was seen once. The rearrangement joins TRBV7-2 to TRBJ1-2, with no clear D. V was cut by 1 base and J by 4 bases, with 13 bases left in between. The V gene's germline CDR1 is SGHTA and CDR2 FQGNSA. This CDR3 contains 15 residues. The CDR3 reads CASSLELGSGYGYTF. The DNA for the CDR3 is TGTGCCAGCAGCTTAGAACTGGGCTCGGGCTATGGCTACACCTTC. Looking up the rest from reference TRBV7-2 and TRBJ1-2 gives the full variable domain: GAGVSQSPSNKVTEKGKDVELRCDPISGHTALYWYRQSLGQGLEFLIYFQGNSAPDKSGLPSDRFSAERTGGSVSTLTIQRTQQEDSAVYLCASSLELGSGYGYTFGSGTRLTVV.

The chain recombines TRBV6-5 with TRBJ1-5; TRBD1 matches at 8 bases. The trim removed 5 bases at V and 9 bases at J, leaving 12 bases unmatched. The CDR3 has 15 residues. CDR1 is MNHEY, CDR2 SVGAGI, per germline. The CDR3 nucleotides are TGTGCCAGCAGTCTTGACGGACAGGGATGGCTGCCCCAGCATTTT. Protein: CASSLDGQGWLPQHF.

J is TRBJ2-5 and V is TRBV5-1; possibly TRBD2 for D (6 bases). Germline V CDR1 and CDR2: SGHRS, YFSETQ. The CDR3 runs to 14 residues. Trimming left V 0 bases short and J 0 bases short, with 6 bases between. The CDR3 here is CASSLGTNQETQYF. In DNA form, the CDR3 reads TGCGCCAGCAGCTTGGGGACTAACCAAGAGACCCAGTACTTC. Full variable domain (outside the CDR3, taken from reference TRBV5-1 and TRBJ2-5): KAGVTQTPRYLIKTRGQQVTLSCSPISGHRSVSWYQQTPGQGLQFLFEYFSETQRNKGNFPGRFSGRQFSNSRSEMNVSTLELGDSALYLCASSLGTNQETQYFGPGTRLLVL.

The CDR3 coding sequence is TGTGCCAGCACTTATAACGCGGAGAATGAAAAACTGTTTTTT. Residues: CASTYNAENEKLFF. This chain uses TRBV6-5 with TRBJ1-4; D gene unclear. CDR1 is MNHEY and CDR2 is SVGAGI in the germline V gene. Deletions cut 7 bases from V and 5 bases from J, with 14 bases between. This CDR3 region has 14 residues.

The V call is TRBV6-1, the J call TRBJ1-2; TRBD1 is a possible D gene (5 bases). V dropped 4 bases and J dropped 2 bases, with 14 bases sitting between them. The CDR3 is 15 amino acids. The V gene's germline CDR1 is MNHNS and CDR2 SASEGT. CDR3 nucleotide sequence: TGTGCCAGCAGTGGGGGGGTGGGATCAAACTATGGCTACACCTTC. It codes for CASSGGVGSNYGYTF.

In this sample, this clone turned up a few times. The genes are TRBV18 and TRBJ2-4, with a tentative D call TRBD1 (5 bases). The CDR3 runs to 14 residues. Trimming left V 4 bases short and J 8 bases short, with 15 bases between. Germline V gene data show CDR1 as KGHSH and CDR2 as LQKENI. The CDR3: CASSRPGVQDIQYF. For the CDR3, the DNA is TGTGCCAGCTCACGACCCGGTGTACAGGACATTCAGTACTTC.